Following are 19 T cell receptor beta chains from one sample sequenced in a study of read filtering for tumor transcriptome and immune sequencing. Molecular barcoded adaptors covering alpha/delta and beta/gamma chains were used on about 390 ng RNA. TCRdb reprocessed the reads with MiXCR, giving one entry per CDR3 protein. Of 20,000 to 30,000 distinct CDR3 sequences in the sample, 20% to 25% are singletons; the top ten hold about a sixth. Sequencing used a population of CD138-negative cells sorted from bone marrow. The receptors stem from a donor at least 40 years old with multiple myeloma.

On this clonotype itself: A much more abundant neighbour one base away suggests this may be a read error. The chain recombines TRBV5-1 with TRBJ2-7; possibly TRBD2 for D (5 bases). Trimming stripped 3 bases from V and 3 bases from J, with 7 bases between. This CDR3 has 12 residues. CDR1 and CDR2 from the germline V gene are SGHRS and YFSETQ. The CDR3 loop reads CASSSRGYEQYF. As DNA, the CDR3 is TGCGCCAGCAGCTCTCGGGGCTACGAGCAGTACTTC. Full variable domain (rest looked up from reference TRBV5-1 and TRBJ2-7): KAGVTQTPRYLIKTRGQQVTLSCSPISGHRSVSWYQQTPGQGLQFLFEYFSETQRNKGNFPGRFSGRQFSNSRSEMNVSTLELGDSALYLCASSSRGYEQYFGPGTRLTVT.

This clonotype was found many times. The chain joins TRBV6-2 or TRBV6-3 to TRBJ2-1; 10 bases are a match to TRBD2. Germline assignment: CDR1 MNHEY and CDR2 SVGEGT. The V gene end was trimmed by 5 bases and the J gene end by 4 bases; junction bases not matched to a gene: 5. CDR3 size: 15 residues. Here the CDR3 reads CASSPLAGSYNEQFF. CDR3 in DNA: TGTGCCAGCAGTCCACTAGCGGGATCATACAATGAGCAGTTCTTC.

In its sample, this clonotype was seen many times. The rearrangement joins TRBV6-6 to TRBJ2-3; 12 nucleotides line up with TRBD2. Trimming removed 1 base from V and 5 bases from J; junction bases left unmatched: 10. This CDR3 comprises 18 residues. The germline CDR1 and CDR2 sequences are MNHNY and SVGAGI (reference sequence). This CDR3 reads CASSYYQLAGGPEDTQYF. As DNA, the CDR3 is TGTGCCAGCAGTTACTACCAGCTAGCGGGAGGGCCGGAAGATACGCAGTATTTT.

Ten or more counts support this clonotype. The V gene is TRBV28, the J gene TRBJ1-1; D possibly corresponds to TRBD1 (6 bases). V lost 6 bases and J lost 7, with 9 bases in between. Germline CDR1 and CDR2: MDHEN and SYDVKM. The CDR3 has 11 residues. The CDR3 DNA is TGTGCCAGCAGACGGGACATTGAAGCTTTCTTT. This codes for CASRRDIEAFF.

In this sample, this clonotype turned up many times. V and J are TRBV4-1 and TRBJ1-5; 11 positions agree with TRBD1. The CDR3 is made up of 17 amino acids. J was trimmed by 2 bases and V by 3 bases; bases with no gene match: 6. From germline, CDR1 is MGHRA and CDR2 YSYEKL. This CDR3 reads CASSHGQGARGNQPQHF. The CDR3 nucleotides read TGCGCCAGCAGCCATGGACAGGGGGCCCGTGGCAATCAGCCCCAGCATTTT.

This clonotype has a handful of counts. This chain joins TRBV29-1 and TRBJ2-3; 8 nucleotides agree with TRBD1. The CDR3 consists of 12 residues. CDR1 is SQVTM and CDR2 is ANQGSEA in the germline V gene. V lost 4 bases, J lost 5 bases, and 2 bases stayed unmatched. The CDR3 DNA sequence: TGCAGCGTTGCACAGGGGGTAGATACGCAGTATTTT. Translation: CSVAQGVDTQYF.

Notes on this clonotype: A much larger clone lies one base from this, so it may be a read error. This chain connects TRBV7-9 to TRBJ2-1; the D is unclear. Germline V gene sequence: CDR1 SEHNR, CDR2 FQNEAQ (reference sequence). The CDR3 sequence is 13 residues long. CDR3 coding DNA: TGTGCCGGCAGCTCCTACTGGGACAATGAGCAGTTCTTC. Amino acids: CAGSSYWDNEQFF.

This clonotype has ten or more counts. This sequence joins TRBV29-1 and TRBJ1-1; TRBD1 might be the D (5 bases). Per the germline V gene, CDR1 is SQVTM and CDR2 is ANQGSEA. The CDR3 length is 12 residues. V was trimmed by 4 bases and J by 7 bases, leaving 13 bases between them. DNA of the CDR3: TGCAGCGTTGGACGAGGGGCCTTTGAAGCTTTCTTT. Amino acids: CSVGRGAFEAFF. The whole variable domain, remainder taken from reference TRBV29-1 and TRBJ1-1, is SAVISQKPSRDICQRGTSLTIQCQVDSQVTMMFWYRQQPGQSLTLIATANQGSEATYESGFVIDKFPISRPNLTFSTLTVSNMSPEDSSIYLCSVGRGAFEAFFGQGTRLTVV.

As to this clonotype: One end of the junction does not line up with germline, which may come from a read error. The V and J genes are TRBV11-2 and TRBJ2-1; 10 bases line up with TRBD2. Germline V gene lookup returns CDR1 SGHAT and CDR2 FQNNGV. The CDR3 extends over 16 amino acids. The DNA for the CDR3 is TGCGCCAGCAGCCAAGGAGCGGCTAGCGGGAGAGGCGAGCGATTCTTC. Translating it yields CASSQGAASGRGERFF.

This clonotype appeared many times. V is TRBV28 and J is TRBJ2-1, with 13 bases fitting TRBD2. Per germline, CDR1 MDHEN and CDR2 SYDVKM. This CDR3 is built from 16 residues. Unmatched junction bases numbered 8, after V lost 7 bases and J lost 5 bases. The CDR3 nucleotides are TGTGCCAGCATTCAGCTGGGACTAGCGGGGAACAATGAGCAGTTCTTC. Translated: CASIQLGLAGNNEQFF.

This clonotype turned up a few times. The chain is built from TRBV20-1 and TRBJ2-5; the D gene is possibly TRBD2 (5 bases). V lost 1 base, J lost 10 bases, and 13 bases lay in between. The CDR3 sequence is 12 residues long. Germline V gives CDR1 DFQATT, CDR2 SNEGSKA (reference sequence). The CDR3 DNA sequence: TGCAGTGCTAGAGCCCTTCTCGGAGGCCAGTACTTC. It is translated as CSARALLGGQYF.

This clonotype is deemed medium-sized (0.01 to 0.1%). The CDR3 loop reads CASSFRDSGNNEQFF. The CDR3 DNA reads as TGCGCCAGCAGCTTTCGTGATAGCGGGAACAATGAGCAGTTCTTC. The chain employs TRBV5-1 and TRBJ2-1; TRBD2 aligns across 8 bases. Germline CDR1 SGHRS, CDR2 YFSETQ. Germline trimming cut 2 bases from V and 5 bases from J; bases unmatched to any gene: 6. There are 15 residues in the CDR3.

J is TRBJ2-2 and V is TRBV19, with TRBD2 as a possible D gene (6 bases). This CDR3 is 14 amino acids long. The ends were cut back, 2 bases at V and 7 bases at J, with 11 bases in the middle. In germline, CDR1 is LNHDA, CDR2 SQIVND (reference sequence). CDR3 nucleotide sequence: TGTGCCAGTAGTATACTTTCGGACTACGGGGAGCTGTTTTTT. This translates into CASSILSDYGELFF.

The chain carries TRBV20-1 and TRBJ2-7, with D uncertain. This CDR3 is built from 12 residues. The V end was cut by 5 bases, the J end by 5 bases, with 13 bases between. Looked up from germline, CDR1 is DFQATT and CDR2 is SNEGSKA (reference sequence). Here the CDR3 reads CSARLDPDEQYF. The CDR3 region has the DNA TGCAGTGCTCGACTCGATCCCGACGAGCAGTACTTC.

The table lists this clonotype with many counts. V and J are TRBV5-1 and TRBJ2-1; 13 positions agree with TRBD2. Germline trimming cut 0 bases from V and 2 bases from J; bases unmatched to any gene: 5. Per germline, CDR1 SGHRS and CDR2 YFSETQ. This CDR3 is built from 18 residues. Here the CDR3 DNA reads TGCGCCAGCAGCTTGGGGGGGACTAGCGGGGCTCCCTACAATGAGCAGTTCTTC. It specifies CASSLGGTSGAPYNEQFF. The variable domain in full, with the rest retrieved from reference TRBV5-1 and TRBJ2-1, is KAGVTQTPRYLIKTRGQQVTLSCSPISGHRSVSWYQQTPGQGLQFLFEYFSETQRNKGNFPGRFSGRQFSNSRSEMNVSTLELGDSALYLCASSLGGTSGAPYNEQFFGPGTRLTVL.

This clonotype showed up many times. This CDR3 reads CASRPSTSGRLYEQFF. For the CDR3, the DNA is TGTGCCAGCAGGCCGTCGACTAGCGGGAGGCTCTATGAGCAGTTCTTC. The gene calls are TRBV28 and TRBJ2-1, with 13 nucleotides matching TRBD2. Germline V gene data show CDR1 as MDHEN and CDR2 as SYDVKM. V was clipped by 6 bases and J by 8 bases; unmatched bases: 10. The CDR3 covers 16 residues.

This clonotype has at least ten counts. This chain uses TRBV4-1 with TRBJ2-2; D is undetermined. Germline V CDR1 and CDR2: MGHRA, YSYEKL. Trimming took 5 bases from V and 7 from J, leaving 5 bases between them. The CDR3 covers 11 residues. The CDR3 bases are TGCGCCAGCAGCGGAGACGGGGAGCTGTTTTTT. Protein product: CASSGDGELFF.

This clonotype was counted many times. This rearrangement joins TRBV5-1 to TRBJ2-7; D unresolved. This CDR3 region has 11 residues. The germline V gene encodes CDR1 SGHRS and CDR2 YFSETQ. Trimming shortened V by 6 bases and J by 1 base, and 5 bases separated the two germline ends. The CDR3 DNA reads as TGCGCCAGCAAAGGATCCTACGAGCAGTACTTC. Protein product: CASKGSYEQYF.

This clonotype was seen at least ten times. The V and J genes are TRBV5-5 and TRBJ2-1; tentative D call: TRBD2 (6 bases). CDR3 length: 12 residues. V dropped 1 base and J dropped 9 bases, with 8 bases sitting between them. CDR1 and CDR2 (germline): SGHKS, YYEKEE (reference sequence). The CDR3 spells CASSLRSGEQFF. Written as DNA, the CDR3 is TGTGCCAGCAGCTTGCGTAGCGGTGAGCAGTTCTTC. The full variable domain, rest sourced from reference TRBV5-5 and TRBJ2-1, is DAGVTQSPTHLIKTRGQQVTLRCSPISGHKSVSWYQQVLGQGPQFIFQYYEKEERGRGNFPDRFSARQFPNYSSELNVNALLLGDSALYLCASSLRSGEQFFGPGTRLTVL.